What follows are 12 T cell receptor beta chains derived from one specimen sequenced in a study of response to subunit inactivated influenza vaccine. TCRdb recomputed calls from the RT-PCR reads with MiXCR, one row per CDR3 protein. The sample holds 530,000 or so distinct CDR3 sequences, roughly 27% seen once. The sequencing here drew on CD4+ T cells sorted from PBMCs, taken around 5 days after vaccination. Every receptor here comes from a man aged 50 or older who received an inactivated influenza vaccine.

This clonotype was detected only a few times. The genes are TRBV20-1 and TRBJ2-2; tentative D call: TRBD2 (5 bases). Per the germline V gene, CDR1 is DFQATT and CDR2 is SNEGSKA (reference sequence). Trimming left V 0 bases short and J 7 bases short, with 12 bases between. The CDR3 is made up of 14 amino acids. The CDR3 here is CSARDLMGSGELFF. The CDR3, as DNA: TGCAGTGCTAGAGATCTCATGGGGAGCGGGGAGCTGTTTTTT.

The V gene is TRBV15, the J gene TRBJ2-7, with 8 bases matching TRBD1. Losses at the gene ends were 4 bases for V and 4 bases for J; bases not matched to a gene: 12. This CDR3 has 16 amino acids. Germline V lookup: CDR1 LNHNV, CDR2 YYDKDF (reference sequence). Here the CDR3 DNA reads TGTGCCACCAGCAAGGGCCGCCGGACAGGGACTTACGAGCAGTACTTC. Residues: CATSKGRRTGTYEQYF.

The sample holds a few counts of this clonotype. CDR3 loop: CATAPDSNQPQHF. CDR3 coding DNA: TGTGCCACTGCACCCGATAGCAATCAGCCCCAGCATTTT. J is TRBJ1-5 and V is TRBV10-3; no clear D gene. This CDR3 has 13 residues. Germline values: CDR1 ENHRY, CDR2 SYGVKD. The germline V and J ends were trimmed by 10 bases and 0 bases, with 10 bases remaining between them.

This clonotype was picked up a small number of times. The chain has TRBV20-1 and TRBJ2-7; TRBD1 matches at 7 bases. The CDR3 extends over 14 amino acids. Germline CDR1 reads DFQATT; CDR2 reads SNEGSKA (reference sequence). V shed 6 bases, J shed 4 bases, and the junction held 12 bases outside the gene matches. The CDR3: CSADPRQGSYEQYF. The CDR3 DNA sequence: TGCAGTGCAGACCCTAGACAGGGAAGTTACGAGCAGTACTTC.

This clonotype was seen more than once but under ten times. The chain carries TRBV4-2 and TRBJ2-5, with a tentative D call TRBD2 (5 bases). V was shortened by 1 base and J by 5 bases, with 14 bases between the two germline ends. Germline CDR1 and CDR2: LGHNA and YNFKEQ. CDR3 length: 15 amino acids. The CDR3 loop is CASSQVVSPGETQYF. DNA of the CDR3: TGTGCCAGCAGCCAAGTCGTTAGCCCGGGGGAGACCCAGTACTTC.

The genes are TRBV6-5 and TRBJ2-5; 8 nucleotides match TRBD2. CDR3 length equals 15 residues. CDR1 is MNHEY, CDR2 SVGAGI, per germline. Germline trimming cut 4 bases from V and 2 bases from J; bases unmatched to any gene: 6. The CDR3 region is CASSSAGGGQETQYF. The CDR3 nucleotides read TGTGCCAGCAGTTCTGCGGGGGGCGGACAAGAGACCCAGTACTTC.

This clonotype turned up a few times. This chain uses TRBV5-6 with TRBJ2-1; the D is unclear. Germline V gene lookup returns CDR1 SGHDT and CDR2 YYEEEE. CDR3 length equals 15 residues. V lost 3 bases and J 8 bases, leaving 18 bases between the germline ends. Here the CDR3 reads CASSSRWPRYDEQFF. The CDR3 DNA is TGTGCCAGCAGCTCCCGTTGGCCTCGGTACGATGAGCAGTTCTTC.

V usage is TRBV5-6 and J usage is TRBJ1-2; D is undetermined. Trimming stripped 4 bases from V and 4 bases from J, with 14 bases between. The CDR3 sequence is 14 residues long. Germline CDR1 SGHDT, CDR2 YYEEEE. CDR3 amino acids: CASSPVVRPYGYTF. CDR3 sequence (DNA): TGTGCCAGCAGCCCGGTAGTACGGCCCTATGGCTACACCTTC.

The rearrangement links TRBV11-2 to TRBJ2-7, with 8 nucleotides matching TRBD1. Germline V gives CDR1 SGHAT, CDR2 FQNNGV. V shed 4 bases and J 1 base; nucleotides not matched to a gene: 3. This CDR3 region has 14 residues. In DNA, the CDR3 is TGTGCCAGCAGCTGGGACAGGTTATCCTACGAGCAGTACTTC. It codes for CASSWDRLSYEQYF.

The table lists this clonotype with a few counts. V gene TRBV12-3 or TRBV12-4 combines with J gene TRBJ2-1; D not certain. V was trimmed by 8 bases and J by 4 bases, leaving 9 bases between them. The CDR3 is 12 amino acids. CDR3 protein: CASGRPYNEQFF. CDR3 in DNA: TGTGCCAGCGGCCGCCCGTACAATGAGCAGTTCTTC.

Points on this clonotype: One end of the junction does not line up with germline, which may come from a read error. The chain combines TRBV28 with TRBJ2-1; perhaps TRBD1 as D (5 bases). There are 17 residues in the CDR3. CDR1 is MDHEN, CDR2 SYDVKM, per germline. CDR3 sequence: CASISRLGQNSFNEQFF. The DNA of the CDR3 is TGTGCCAGCATCTCTAGACTCGGACAAAACTCCTTCAATGAGCAGTTCTTC.

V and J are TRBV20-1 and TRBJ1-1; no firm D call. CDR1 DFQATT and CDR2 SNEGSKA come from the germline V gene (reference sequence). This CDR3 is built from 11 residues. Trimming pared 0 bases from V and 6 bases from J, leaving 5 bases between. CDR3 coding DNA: TGCAGTGCTAGAGACACGGCTGAAGCTTTCTTT. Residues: CSARDTAEAFF.